This T cell receptor (beta chain) was recorded in a study of cytomegalovirus exposure and HLA in healthy donors. Study-level background: Drawn from HLA-typed donors, about 82 million unique TCRs were held in an early data release. Study conclusions and caveats: It was reported that the classifier diagnosed cytomegalovirus status with high specificity and sensitivity in both the original and validation cohorts.

The CDR3 covers 13 residues. Germline V lookup: CDR1 SGHAT, CDR2 FQNNGV. The PCR made use of 60 Vbeta and 13 Jbeta primers. Here immunoSEQ multiplex PCR was the method, and the copy in TCRdb shows in-frame clones only, minus some. The repertoire holds about 100,000 clones, with around 76% as singletons. As for this clone: Its antigen is not known. The germline gene is not matched at one end of the junction; a read error may be the cause.

The chain employs TRBV11-2 and TRBJ1-3; possibly TRBD1 for D (6 bases). The receptor was derived from a woman in her sixties or seventies in good health and CMV-seropositive. Input material: PBMCs. The CDR3 loop reads CASSTGPGNTIYF. CDR3 nucleotide sequence: TGTGCCAGCAGTACAGGGCCTGGGAACACCATATATTTT.